One sample yielded the 19 T cell receptor beta chains listed below, sequenced in a study of T cell responses to AZD1222 COVID-19 vaccine (dated by TCRdb to the early 2020s). Preparation of the library involved the immunoSEQ multiplex PCR assay. The table comes from immuneACCESS by way of TCRdb, which keeps in-frame sequences with V and J called. Part of the clones is missing from these tables; in studies checked, under half for an unresolved V gene and the rest for unknown reasons. This sample gives over 120,000 clones in total; roughly 87% of them show up just once. The ten largest clonotypes hold under 2% of the sample. The sample's time point, from its label and the paper: about 28 days (+/-7) after the second vaccine dose. The sample consisted of peripheral blood, taken 28 days after the second AZD1222 dose. The receptors derive from an adult who received the AZD1222 COVID-19 vaccine.

The chain combines TRBV7-2 with TRBJ1-6; no clear D gene. V gave up 3 bases and J gave up 7 bases, with 10 bases separating them. This CDR3 contains 14 residues. Germline V gene sequence: CDR1 SGHTA, CDR2 FQGNSA. DNA of the CDR3: TGTGCCAGCAGCTTTAGACTTCAGAATTCACCCCTCCACTTT. Translated, it gives CASSFRLQNSPLHF.

The CDR3 sequence: CASSYATSTDTQYF. CDR3 in DNA: TGTGCCAGCAGTTACGCCACCAGCACAGATACGCAGTATTTT. This chain connects TRBV6-2 or TRBV6-3 to TRBJ2-3; D unclear. There are 14 residues in the CDR3. The germline V gene has CDR1 MNHEY and CDR2 SVGEGT. V lost 2 bases to trimming and J lost 0 bases, with 6 bases between them.

This clone showed up just once. The rearrangement joins TRBV6-2 or TRBV6-3 to TRBJ2-2, with D tentatively TRBD2 (6 bases). The CDR3 consists of 14 residues. Germline V gene data show CDR1 as MNHEY and CDR2 as SVGEGT. V was cut by 2 bases and J by 5 bases, with 9 bases left in between. The CDR3, as DNA: TGTGCCAGCAGTTACCGGGAGTTTACCGGGGAGCTGTTTTTT. This encodes CASSYREFTGELFF.

The CDR3 DNA is TGTGCCAGCAGCTACCCAGCGGGAGGGTTCGACAATGAGCAGTTCTTC. Its translation is CASSYPAGGFDNEQFF. The V gene is TRBV13, the J gene TRBJ2-1; 10 bases fit TRBD2. This CDR3 comprises 16 residues. The V gene's germline CDR1 is PRHDT and CDR2 FYEKMQ (reference sequence). V was clipped by 4 bases and J by 5 bases; unmatched bases: 8.

The rearrangement uses TRBV7-2 and TRBJ1-5, with D possibly TRBD1 on 6 matching bases. This CDR3 comprises 16 residues. V gave up 2 bases and J gave up 7 bases, with 18 bases separating them. Germline loops: CDR1 SGHTA, CDR2 FQGNSA. CDR3 DNA sequence: TGTGCCAGCAGCTTACTCATTGGGGGGGGCCGGCAGCCCCAGCATTTT. Protein product: CASSLLIGGGRQPQHF.

This chain connects TRBV6-5 to TRBJ1-5; D ambiguous. The CDR3 consists of 14 residues. CDR1 and CDR2 (germline): MNHEY, SVGAGI. Deletions cut 5 bases from V and 0 bases from J, with 8 bases between. The DNA for the CDR3 is TGTGCCAGCAGTCCGGAGAATAGCAATCAGCCCCAGCATTTT. Protein sequence: CASSPENSNQPQHF.

V gene TRBV6-6 combines with J gene TRBJ2-1, with unresolved D. Trimming cost V 5 bases and J 0 bases, with 17 bases left between them. Germline lookup yields CDR1 MNHNY and CDR2 SVGAGI (reference sequence). The CDR3 is 17 residues long. CDR3 coding DNA: TGTGCCAGCAGTCCGACACTCACCCTGAGCTCCTACAATGAGCAGTTCTTC. This codes for CASSPTLTLSSYNEQFF.

The chain couples TRBV28 to TRBJ2-3; no clear D. Trimming took 6 bases from V and 7 from J, leaving 8 bases between them. CDR3 length equals 11 residues. The germline CDR1 and CDR2 sequences are MDHEN and SYDVKM. The chain's CDR3 is CASSLSNTQYF. DNA for the CDR3: TGTGCCAGCAGCCTGAGTAATACGCAGTATTTT. The full variable domain, with the rest looked up from reference TRBV28 and TRBJ2-3, is DVKVTQSSRYLVKRTGEKVFLECVQDMDHENMFWYRQDPGLGLRLIYFSYDVKMKEKGDIPEGYSVSREKKERFSLILESASTNQTSMYLCASSLSNTQYFGPGTRLTVL.

The V call is TRBV6-5, the J call TRBJ1-2, with TRBD1 identical over 8 bases. V was clipped by 6 bases and J by 8 bases; unmatched bases: 5. Germline V gives CDR1 MNHEY, CDR2 SVGAGI. CDR3 length equals 12 residues. This CDR3 reads CASSPRGQGYTF. The CDR3 bases are TGTGCCAGCAGCCCCAGGGGGCAGGGCTACACCTTC.

CDR3 in amino acids: CASSSKQGGWNTEAFF. The CDR3 nucleotides read TGTGCCAGCAGTTCGAAACAGGGGGGATGGAACACTGAAGCTTTCTTT. This rearrangement joins TRBV27 to TRBJ1-1, with 8 bases identical to TRBD1. Germline trimming cut 4 bases from V and 1 base from J; bases unmatched to any gene: 8. The CDR3 contains 16 residues. Germline V gene lookup returns CDR1 MNHEY and CDR2 SMNVEV (reference sequence).

In DNA form, the CDR3 reads TGTGCCAGCAGTGAGGTTGAACGGACAGTCGGGCACACCATATATTTT. Translated, it gives CASSEVERTVGHTIYF. The V and J genes are TRBV6-4 and TRBJ1-3; possibly TRBD1 for D (6 bases). CDR3 length equals 16 residues. Germline-derived CDR1 and CDR2 are MRHNA and SNTAGT. The V gene lost 3 bases and the J gene lost 8 bases, with 20 bases spanning the gap.

The V call is TRBV11-3, the J call TRBJ1-6; 8 bases fit TRBD1. This CDR3 spans 14 amino acids. The V gene's germline CDR1 is SGHNT and CDR2 YENEEA. V trimming: 5 bases; J trimming: 13 bases; junction bases outside the gene matches: 10. CDR3 in DNA: TGTGCCAGCAGCCCCGGGACAGGCCTACAGCCCCTCCACTTT. This sequence encodes CASSPGTGLQPLHF.

This clone was detected once. This rearrangement joins TRBV19 to TRBJ1-2; 10 bases agree with TRBD1. V trimming: 5 bases; J trimming: 2 bases; junction bases outside the gene matches: 8. The CDR3 runs to 16 residues. Germline CDR1 is LNHDA and CDR2 is SQIVND (reference sequence). Here the CDR3 reads CASSLPDRGLNYGYTF. CDR3 nucleotide sequence: TGTGCCAGTAGTCTCCCCGACAGGGGGCTAAACTATGGCTACACCTTC. The whole variable domain, filled in from reference TRBV19 and TRBJ1-2, reads DGGITQSPKYLFRKEGQNVTLSCEQNLNHDAMYWYRQDPGQGLRLIYYSQIVNDFQKGDIAEGYSVSREKKESFPLTVTSAQKNPTAFYLCASSLPDRGLNYGYTFGSGTRLTVV.

This rearrangement joins TRBV21-1 to TRBJ2-7; the DNA was not used to check the table's D call, TRBD2. TRBV21-1 is a known pseudogene. This CDR3 contains 14 residues. This chain's CDR3 is CASSSRGSSYEQYF. CDR3 in DNA: TGTGCCAGCAGCTCCCGCGGAAGCTCCTACGAGCAGTACTTC.

This clone has just one count. The CDR3 DNA reads as TGCGCCAGCAGCTTACAGGGGGCCGAAAACACCGGGGAGCTGTTTTTT. It codes for CASSLQGAENTGELFF. This chain links TRBV5-1 with TRBJ2-2; 9 nucleotides agree with TRBD1. In germline, CDR1 is SGHRS, CDR2 YFSETQ. The CDR3 is 16 residues long. V was pared by 2 bases and J by 2 bases, with 4 bases of the junction left unmatched.

The genes are TRBV10-3 and TRBJ1-3; 11 bases are a match to TRBD1. V shed 7 bases and J 4 bases; nucleotides not matched to a gene: 9. In germline, CDR1 is ENHRY, CDR2 SYGVKD. This CDR3 has 16 residues. CDR3 in DNA: TGTGCCATCACCCGGGACAGGGGGGTGAGAGGAAACACCATATATTTT. Its protein is CAITRDRGVRGNTIYF.

The J gene is TRBJ1-5, the V gene TRBV4-3; D is perhaps TRBD1 (6 bases). Per germline, CDR1 LGHNA and CDR2 YSLEER. The CDR3 loop spans 16 amino acids. With 0 bases removed from V and 2 bases from J, the gap between germline ends came to 11 bases. The CDR3 sequence is CASSQDLQGRNQPQHF. CDR3 DNA sequence: TGCGCCAGCAGCCAAGATTTACAGGGCCGCAATCAGCCCCAGCATTTT.

This chain uses TRBV6-5 with TRBJ1-1; tentatively, D is TRBD1 (5 bases). The CDR3 is 13 residues long. CDR1 and CDR2 from the germline V gene are MNHEY and SVGAGI. Trimming pared 8 bases from V and 2 bases from J, leaving 12 bases between. CDR3 bases: TGTGCCAGCCGGTGGGGGACCAACACTGAAGCTTTCTTT. As protein: CASRWGTNTEAFF.

With regard to this clone: Germline is not matched at one junction end, which may reflect a read error. The chain combines TRBV7-7 with TRBJ1-4, with D unclear. Germline V gives CDR1 SSHAT, CDR2 FNYEAQ (reference sequence). The CDR3 runs 13 residues. CDR3 DNA sequence: TGTGCTAGCAGCTTAAGCCCTAATGAAAAACTGTTTTTT. Translating gives CASSLSPNEKLFF.